These 16 T cell receptor beta chains were sequenced from one sample in a study of blood T cell repertoires in COVID-19. The data were produced by immunoSEQ multiplex PCR, yet TCRdb's version contains in-frame clones alone and is incomplete. The table shows 150,000 to 180,000 clones, with around 83% occurring only once. The sequenced sample was peripheral blood. Receptor source: a woman aged 60-75 years with COVID-19, enrolled during active disease.

J is TRBJ1-2 and V is TRBV7-9, with a weak D call TRBD1 (5 bases). V was clipped by 6 bases and J by 2 bases, with 10 bases between them. Germline values: CDR1 SEHNR, CDR2 FQNEAQ (reference sequence). The CDR3 consists of 13 residues. CDR3 coding DNA: TGTGCCAGCAGACAGACAGAAAACTATGGCTACACCTTC. This codes for CASRQTENYGYTF.

The rearrangement links TRBV12-5 to TRBJ1-5, with a weak D call TRBD1 (6 bases). Germline V gene sequence: CDR1 LGHNT, CDR2 FRNRAP. Trimming pared 3 bases from V and 0 bases from J, leaving 15 bases between. CDR3 length: 17 amino acids. The CDR3 sequence is CASGFLRDTSSNQPQHF. The CDR3 coding sequence is TGTGCTAGTGGTTTCCTCCGGGACACTTCTAGCAATCAGCCCCAGCATTTT. The full variable domain, rest sourced from reference TRBV12-5 and TRBJ1-5, is DARVTQTPRHKVTEMGQEVTMRCQPILGHNTVFWYRQTMMQGLELLAYFRNRAPLDDSGMPKDRFSAEMPDATLATLKIQPSEPRDSAVYFCASGFLRDTSSNQPQHFGDGTRLSIL.

This chain uses TRBV7-2 with TRBJ1-1; no definite D call. Germline-derived CDR1 and CDR2 are SGHTA and FQGNSA. The CDR3 contains 15 residues. V lost 1 base to trimming and J lost 1 base, with 10 bases between them. The CDR3 region is CASSLVSAGNTEAFF. CDR3 DNA sequence: TGTGCCAGCAGCTTAGTGTCGGCAGGGAACACTGAAGCTTTCTTT. Filled out from reference TRBV7-2 and TRBJ1-1, the complete variable domain reads GAGVSQSPSNKVTEKGKDVELRCDPISGHTALYWYRQSLGQGLEFLIYFQGNSAPDKSGLPSDRFSAERTGGSVSTLTIQRTQQEDSAVYLCASSLVSAGNTEAFFGQGTRLTVV.

This clone was recorded only once. V usage is TRBV6-5 and J usage is TRBJ2-5, with 9 bases identical to TRBD2. With V trimmed by 9 bases and J by 7 bases, 12 bases remained unmatched. This CDR3 contains 14 residues. Per germline, CDR1 MNHEY and CDR2 SVGAGI. This CDR3 reads CARKTSGWAGTQYF. For the CDR3, the DNA is TGTGCCAGGAAAACTAGCGGGTGGGCTGGGACCCAGTACTTC.

The genes are TRBV6-6 and TRBJ1-4, with D possibly TRBD1 on 6 matching bases. Trimming removed 4 bases at V and 0 bases at J, with 6 bases between. The CDR3 runs 14 residues. Germline CDR1 reads MNHNY; CDR2 reads SVGAGI (reference sequence). CDR3 in amino acids: CASSWTATNEKLFF. Here the CDR3 DNA reads TGTGCCAGCAGTTGGACAGCAACTAATGAAAAACTGTTTTTT.

The chain links TRBV6-5 to TRBJ2-1; 9 bases agree with TRBD2. In germline, CDR1 is MNHEY, CDR2 SVGAGI. The CDR3 covers 14 residues. The V segment lost 4 bases and the J segment 9 bases; nucleotides outside the gene matches: 7. For the CDR3, the DNA is TGTGCCAGCAGTTTGAGCGGGAGGCAGGGTGAGCAGTTCTTC. Translating it yields CASSLSGRQGEQFF.

This sequence joins TRBV5-1 and TRBJ1-1; D possibly corresponds to TRBD1 (5 bases). Deletions cut 0 bases from V and 6 bases from J, with 18 bases between. The germline gives CDR1 SGHRS, CDR2 YFSETQ. This CDR3 contains 16 residues. The DNA of the CDR3 is TGCGCCAGCAGCTTGGAGTCCCCAGGGATTGGGTCTGAAGCTTTCTTT. Amino acid sequence: CASSLESPGIGSEAFF. Based on the CDR3 plus reference TRBV5-1 and TRBJ1-1, the full variable domain is KAGVTQTPRYLIKTRGQQVTLSCSPISGHRSVSWYQQTPGQGLQFLFEYFSETQRNKGNFPGRFSGRQFSNSRSEMNVSTLELGDSALYLCASSLESPGIGSEAFFGQGTRLTVV.

The J gene is TRBJ2-7, the V gene TRBV6-6; 10 nucleotides match TRBD1. Germline values: CDR1 MNHNY, CDR2 SVGAGI (reference sequence). After removal of 0 bases from V and 5 bases from J, the junction contained 7 bases not matched to a gene. The CDR3 contains 16 residues. CDR3 sequence: CASSYSRTGGSDEQYV. In nucleotides, the CDR3 is TGTGCCAGCAGTTACTCCCGGACAGGGGGGAGCGACGAGCAGTACGTC.

This clone has just a few counts. The chain has TRBV4-1 and TRBJ1-2; D not certain. CDR1 is MGHRA and CDR2 is YSYEKL in the germline V gene. V gave up 1 base and J gave up 8 bases, with 17 bases separating them. CDR3 length: 15 residues. The CDR3 DNA follows: TGCGCCAGCAGCCAAGCACCAGGACTCTCCTTCGGCTACACCTTC. It encodes CASSQAPGLSFGYTF.

This clone was seen more than once but under ten times. The chain recombines TRBV19 with TRBJ1-4, with a weak D call TRBD1 (5 bases). This CDR3 has 16 residues. CDR1 is LNHDA and CDR2 is SQIVND in the germline V gene (reference sequence). V lost 4 bases, J lost 7 bases, and 19 bases lay in between. CDR3 nucleotides: TGTGCCAGTAGTACGGCCCACCAAGGGGCCGGTGAAAAACTGTTTTTT. This codes for CASSTAHQGAGEKLFF.

The chain joins TRBV12-5 to TRBJ1-5; 12 nucleotides agree with TRBD1. Germline V gene data show CDR1 as LGHNT and CDR2 as FRNRAP. This CDR3 is 12 amino acids long. With 9 bases clipped from V and 7 bases from J, the junction kept 1 base outside the gene matches. CDR3 sequence (DNA): TGTGCTAGCGGGACAGGGGGCCAGCCCCAGCATTTT. This gives the protein CASGTGGQPQHF.

This chain links TRBV25-1 with TRBJ1-1, with 7 nucleotides matching TRBD1. The junction had 16 bases not matched to a gene; V was cut back by 9 bases and J by 9 bases. This CDR3 is 14 amino acids long. Germline CDR1 reads MGHDK; CDR2 reads SYGVNS. The CDR3 region has the DNA TGTGCCAGTAATTCCCACAGGGGCTGGGGGAAAGCTTTCTTT. Encoded protein: CASNSHRGWGKAFF.

This clone was seen only a few times. The chain recombines TRBV5-5 with TRBJ2-7; 10 positions match TRBD2. Germline-derived CDR1 and CDR2 are SGHKS and YYEKEE (reference sequence). The CDR3 covers 15 residues. After removal of 1 base from V and 5 bases from J, the junction contained 6 bases not matched to a gene. CDR3 sequence (DNA): TGTGCCAGCAGCTTGTCGGGACTAGCGTCCAACGAGCAGTACTTC. Amino acid sequence: CASSLSGLASNEQYF. Full variable domain (remainder filled in from reference TRBV5-5 and TRBJ2-7): DAGVTQSPTHLIKTRGQQVTLRCSPISGHKSVSWYQQVLGQGPQFIFQYYEKEERGRGNFPDRFSARQFPNYSSELNVNALLLGDSALYLCASSLSGLASNEQYFGPGTRLTVT.

This sequence joins TRBV11-2 and TRBJ1-1; TRBD1 might be the D (5 bases). CDR3 length equals 15 residues. Looked up from germline, CDR1 is SGHAT and CDR2 is FQNNGV. V shed 2 bases and J shed 7 bases, with 17 bases lying between them. CDR3 in amino acids: CASSLTGPRRGEAFF. DNA for the CDR3: TGTGCCAGCAGCTTAACTGGCCCCCGAAGGGGTGAAGCTTTCTTT.

The chain has TRBV27 and TRBJ2-1, with 7 positions matching TRBD1. CDR3 length equals 13 residues. In germline, CDR1 is MNHEY, CDR2 SMNVEV (reference sequence). Trimming took 2 bases from V and 8 from J; bases not matched to a gene: 3. The CDR3: CASSLQQGYEQFF. The CDR3 DNA reads as TGTGCCAGCAGTTTACAACAGGGGTATGAGCAGTTCTTC.

This clone was detected a few times. The CDR3 DNA is TGTGCCAGCAGCGTAGTCGGACAGGGGGCGCGCACCGGGGAGCTGTTTTTT. As protein: CASSVVGQGARTGELFF. The V gene is TRBV9, the J gene TRBJ2-2; 11 bases match TRBD1. This CDR3 contains 17 residues. The germline gives CDR1 SGDLS, CDR2 YYNGEE. Trimming took 0 bases from V and 4 from J; bases not matched to a gene: 5.